This TCR beta chain was sequenced for a study of T cells in Graves' hyperthyroidism and ophthalmopathy. Findings of the study overall: A 13 V-J model separated ophthalmopathy from stable hyperthyroidism.

Amplification of TCR beta CDR3 regions used RNA as the template. Using the HTBI primer set, a first-round RT-PCR was run on the TCR CDR3. TCRdb reprocessed the multiplex PCR reads with MiXCR, giving one entry per CDR3 protein. Of approximately 870,000 distinct CDR3 sequences in the sample, more than 30% were seen once. The table lists this clonotype with many counts. Antigen unknown. This CDR3 region has 13 residues. Germline V gene lookup returns CDR1 LNHDA and CDR2 SQIVND (reference sequence). The V end lost 10 bases, the J end lost 0 bases, and 10 bases lay between the germline ends. The clonotype was recovered from a man between 18 and 35 years old with Graves' hyperthyroidism. The material sequenced was blood. V usage is TRBV19 and J usage is TRBJ1-3; tentatively, D is TRBD1 (5 bases). The CDR3 DNA sequence: TGTGCCACCGCGACAGCCTCTGGAAACACCATATATTTT. Its translation is CATATASGNTIYF.